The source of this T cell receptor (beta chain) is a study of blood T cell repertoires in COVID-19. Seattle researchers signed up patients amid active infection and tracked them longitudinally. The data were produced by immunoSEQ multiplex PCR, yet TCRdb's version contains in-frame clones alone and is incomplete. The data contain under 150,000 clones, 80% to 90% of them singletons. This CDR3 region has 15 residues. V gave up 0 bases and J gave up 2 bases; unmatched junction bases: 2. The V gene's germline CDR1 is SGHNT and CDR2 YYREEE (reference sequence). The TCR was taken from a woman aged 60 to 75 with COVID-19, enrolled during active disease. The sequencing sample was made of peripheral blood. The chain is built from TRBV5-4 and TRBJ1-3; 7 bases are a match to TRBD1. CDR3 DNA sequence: TGTGCCAGCAGCTTGGATAGGGGGCCTGGAAACACCATATATTTT. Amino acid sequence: CASSLDRGPGNTIYF.